This T cell receptor beta chain was documented in a study of vaccination and CD4 T cells after COVID-19 (dated by TCRdb to between 2021 and 2024). Notes on the research overall: SARS-CoV-2 positivity had been established in the convalescent patients by nasal swab PCR, and mild disease was recorded in under ten of these patients and severe disease in one. The convalescent cohort included six males and four females, with two Hispanic individuals, seven Caucasians, two Asians and one multiracial person. Participants got two doses of the Pfizer-BioNTech BNT162b2 vaccine (n=8) or two doses of the Moderna mRNA-1273 vaccine (n=2). Post-COVID blood samples were collected from convalescent patients a median of around 100 days after diagnosis, with a range of roughly 35 to 170 days. The time from the second vaccine dose to post-vaccine blood sampling had a median of roughly 70 days and ranged from 14 to 241 days. Overlapping spike peptide pools from SARS-CoV-2 and from the common cold coronaviruses HCoV-NL63, HCoV-OC43 and HCoV-229E were used as culture stimuli. Control cultures used a CEFX viral epitope pool as positive control, an HIV-1 Nef peptide pool as negative control, or no peptide. In roughly eleven COVID-19 convalescent patients and 4 infection-naive healthy vaccine recipients, the spike-specific CD4+ TCR repertoire before mRNA vaccination was compared with the repertoire after mRNA vaccination.

The CDR3 spans 16 residues, from the cysteine through the phenylalanine. The retained sequence is limited to the CDR3, 48 bases, with the frame set at the first base. Here V drops 1 base and J drops 4 bases, and the junction holds 7 bases not matched to any gene. For CDR1 and CDR2, the germline V gene (reference sequence) lists DFQATT and SNEGSKA. The treatment or condition label here, explained by the study, means: roughly ten-day PBMC culture with coronavirus spike peptide pools or control peptides (ViraFEST assay). The study used the ViraFEST assay, which expanded antigen-specific T cells with peptide pools and then identified expanded clonotypes by TCR sequencing. The convalescent patients' positive SARS-CoV-2 PCR tests fell between March and December 2020, which was before the Alpha, Beta and Delta variants emerged in the United States. Each well held around 2.1 million PBMCs cultured with approximately 10 ug/ml peptide pools in IMDM containing roughly 5% human AB serum and about 10 IU/ml IL-2. Half of the culture medium was replaced with fresh IL-2-containing medium on days 3 and 7. After approximately 11 days of culture, CD4+ T cells were isolated by negative selection with the EasySep CD4+ T cell isolation kit. Ficoll-Paque Plus gradient centrifugation was used to isolate PBMCs from whole blood, and the isolated PBMCs were then either used fresh or cryopreserved at -140C. Triplicate wells were generally used for each culture condition.

Of note for this clonotype: This clone's antigen is unknown. Base qualities were left out, and no much larger clone turns up one base away.

Overall results and qualifications from the work: An increase in the median number of SARS-CoV-2-reactive clonotypes from 21 after infection to 35 to 40 after vaccination was observed, but the change was not found to be significant. The study included relatively few convalescent patients and did not analyze early timepoints after natural infection. Among the post-vaccine SARS-CoV-2-reactive clones in convalescent patients, a median approximately 86% showed up only after vaccination, which suggests vaccine-specific priming. Nearly all vaccine-specific clones in convalescent patients (304 of 307) were mono-reactive for SARS-CoV-2 spike rather than cross-reactive with common cold coronaviruses.

Library preparation used PCR. At the Johns Hopkins FTIC core, DNA from the cultured CD4+ T cells underwent TCR sequencing with the Oncomine TCR Beta short-read assay. The QIAamp micro DNA kit was used to extract genomic DNA from the cultured CD4+ T cells. Oncomine TCR Beta libraries made from cultured CD4+ T cells were pooled using unique dual indexes and sequenced on an Illumina iSeq 100. Regarding the original processing steps: Non-productive sequences were removed, and CDR3s not starting with C, not ending with F or W, or shorter than 7 amino acids were discarded. Antigen-specific clonotypes were identified with the MANAFEST web application by comparing peptide-stimulated wells with reference and other culture wells. Positive clones required FDR below 0.05, an odds ratio above 5, and productive frequency above 0.1% in at least two of three replicate wells. A clonotype counted as cross-reactive if it showed significant expansion both in the SARS-CoV-2 spike wells and in at least one common cold coronavirus spike condition. Similarity between CDR3 sequences was evaluated in R version 3.6.1 using Levenshtein distances (stringdist) and unrooted phylogenetic trees (ape). TCRdb reprocessed the public reads (quality trimming at Q25 with fastp, clone calling with MiXCR) and kept in-frame beta chains. Rows with one shared CDR3 protein collapse into an entry with the most common genes and DNA. TCRdb assigned the V and J calls; the authors' analysis was not used. The sample table lists approximately 14,000 distinct CDR3 sequences, about 59% of them with a count of one. Of the sample, less than 8.5% is held by the ten largest clones.

The chain is made from TRBV20-1 and TRBJ1-2; 12 of the junction bases match TRBD1. Sequencing used CD4+ T cells from blood, cultured in vitro. The origin of this receptor is a human donor who had recovered from COVID-19. The CDR3 region: CSARVGDRGRFYGYTF. Read as DNA, the sequence is TGCAGTGCTAGAGTGGGGGACAGGGGGCGATTCTATGGCTACACCTTC.